This T cell receptor beta chain was sequenced during a study of Ad26.COV2.S vaccination and SARS-CoV-2 variants. Study-wide results and limits: Placebo recipients had lower spike-specific TCR breadth than vaccine recipients. The TCR-based breadth and depth measures might underestimate overall T cell responses. In vaccinated individuals, spike-specific CD8+ and CD4+ T cell responses reportedly displayed substantial breadth.

Comment on this clone: Its cognate antigen is unknown.

Here immunoSEQ multiplex PCR was the method, and the copy in TCRdb shows in-frame clones only, minus some. The sample has some 180,000 clones, approximately 90% seen once. Trimming took off 6 bases at V and 3 bases at J, with 6 bases between the two ends. CDR3 length: 13 amino acids. Germline V gene sequence: CDR1 SNHLY, CDR2 FYNNEI. The receptor was isolated from a human donor who had recovered from COVID-19. V usage is TRBV2 and J usage is TRBJ1-6; unclear D gene. The source was peripheral blood, collected after recovery from COVID-19. CDR3 in DNA: TGTGCCAGCAGGGCAGACTATAATTCACCCCTCCACTTT. It yields the protein CASRADYNSPLHF.